The TCR beta chain described here comes from a study of blood T cells in healthy people across ages. J gave up 7 bases and V 4 bases, and 16 bases lay outside the gene matches. This CDR3 contains 17 residues. The germline CDR1 and CDR2 sequences are LGHNA and YNFKEQ. As for this clonotype: Its target is not known. This may be a read error, as it is one base from a much larger clone.

Whole-study results and caveats: With age, beta diversity per million T cells declined roughly linearly, significantly by 35 to 40. Any changes in expanded clonotypes were possibly confounded, as donor CMV status remained unknown.

With a J-beta primer mix and a sample-barcoded 5' primer, a second PCR ran 7 to 11 cycles. A 12-random-nucleotide template-switch adaptor tagged each cDNA molecule. Sequencing yielded, for each sample, at least 2.5 million paired-end reads carrying CDR3. TCRdb called the 5' RACE reads again in MiXCR, with one record for every CDR3 protein. The sample has fewer than 2,000,000 distinct CDR3 sequences; about 31% are singletons. This clonotype was obtained from a woman in her 30s in good health. Sequenced sample: blood. The chain recombines TRBV4-2 with TRBJ2-7; 10 bases map to TRBD2. The CDR3 DNA is TGTGCCAGCAGCCGCGGGACTAGCGAGAGTGGTCTCAGTGAGCAGTACTTC. Translating it yields CASSRGTSESGLSEQYF.